Detailed here is one T cell receptor beta chain. Its target is unknown. Treatment here: approximately nine-day PBMC culture with coronavirus spike peptide pools or control peptides (ViraFEST assay). Half of the medium was exchanged for fresh IL-2 medium, first on day 3 and then on day 7. This sample was taken from a study of vaccination and CD4 T cells after COVID-19. Sequencing of the DNA from cultured CD4+ T cells was carried out with the Oncomine TCR Beta short-read assay. Once CD4+ T cells had been cultured, genomic DNA was extracted from them. MiXCR, run by TCRdb on the PCR reads, gives a single entry per CDR3 protein. The data show about 17,000 distinct CDR3 sequences, about 61% seen once. Germline CDR1 reads DFQATT; CDR2 reads SNEGSKA (reference sequence). J gave up 8 bases and V 5 bases, and 6 bases lay outside the gene matches. The CDR3 covers 14 residues.

The receptor was derived from a human donor who had recovered from COVID-19. The genes are TRBV20-1 and TRBJ2-1, with 13 nucleotides matching TRBD2. Sequencing input: CD4+ T cells from blood, cultured in vitro. For the CDR3, the DNA is TGCAGTGCTTTACTAGCGGGAGGGCCCGATGAGCAGTTCTTC. Translation gives CSALLAGGPDEQFF.